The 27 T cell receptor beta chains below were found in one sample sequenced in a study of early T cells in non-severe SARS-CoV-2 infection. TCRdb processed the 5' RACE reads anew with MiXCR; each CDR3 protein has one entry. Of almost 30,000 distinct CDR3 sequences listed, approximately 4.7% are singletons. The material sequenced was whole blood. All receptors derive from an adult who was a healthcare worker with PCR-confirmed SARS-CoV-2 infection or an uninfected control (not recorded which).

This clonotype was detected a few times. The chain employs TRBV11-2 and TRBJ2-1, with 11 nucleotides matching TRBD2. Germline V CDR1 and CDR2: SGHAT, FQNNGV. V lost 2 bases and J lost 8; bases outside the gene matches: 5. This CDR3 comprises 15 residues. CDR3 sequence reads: CASSLSGLADDEQFF. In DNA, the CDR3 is TGTGCCAGCAGCTTATCGGGACTAGCGGACGATGAGCAGTTCTTC.

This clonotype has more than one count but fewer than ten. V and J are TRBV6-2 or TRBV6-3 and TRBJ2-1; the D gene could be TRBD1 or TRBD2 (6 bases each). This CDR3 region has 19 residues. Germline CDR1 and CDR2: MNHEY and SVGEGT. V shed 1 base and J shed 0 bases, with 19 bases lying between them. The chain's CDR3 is CASSYWGTGGHSSYNEQFF. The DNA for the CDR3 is TGTGCCAGCAGTTACTGGGGGACTGGGGGCCACAGCTCCTACAATGAGCAGTTCTTC.

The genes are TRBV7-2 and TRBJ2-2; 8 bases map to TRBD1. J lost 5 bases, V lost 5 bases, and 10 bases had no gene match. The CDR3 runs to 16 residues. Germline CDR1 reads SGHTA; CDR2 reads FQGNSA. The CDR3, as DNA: TGTGCCAGCAGCCCCCCAGACAGGGGAACAACCGGGGAGCTGTTTTTT. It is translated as CASSPPDRGTTGELFF.

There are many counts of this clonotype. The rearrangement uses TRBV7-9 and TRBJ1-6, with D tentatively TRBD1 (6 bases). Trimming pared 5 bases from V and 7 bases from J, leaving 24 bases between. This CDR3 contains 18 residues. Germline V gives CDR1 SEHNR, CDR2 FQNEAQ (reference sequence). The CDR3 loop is CASSRTDYRVGQNSPLHF. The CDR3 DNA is TGTGCCAGCAGCCGAACCGATTACAGGGTTGGACAAAATTCACCCCTCCACTTT.

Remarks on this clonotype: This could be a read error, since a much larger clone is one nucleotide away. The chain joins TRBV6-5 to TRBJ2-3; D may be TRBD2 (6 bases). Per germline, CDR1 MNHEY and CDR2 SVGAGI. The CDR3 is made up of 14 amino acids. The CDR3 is CASRSKTSTDTRYF. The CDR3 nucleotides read TGTGCCAGCAGGTCAAAAACTAGCACAGATACGCGGTATTTT.

Written as DNA, the CDR3 is TGTGCCAGCAGTGTACACAGGGGCGGCGAGCAGTACTTC. This translates into CASSVHRGGEQYF. The rearrangement links TRBV12-3 or TRBV12-4 to TRBJ2-7; 7 bases match TRBD1. This CDR3 region has 13 residues. V lost 5 bases to trimming and J lost 6 bases; unmatched junction nucleotides: 7.

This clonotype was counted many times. The CDR3 sequence: CASRLAGVQGPNTEAFF. CDR3 DNA: TGTGCAAGTCGCTTAGCCGGAGTTCAGGGACCGAACACTGAAGCTTTCTTT. V is TRBV12-2 and J is TRBJ1-1; TRBD1 is the table's D call and was not checked against the DNA. TRBV12-2 is assigned pseudogene status. The CDR3 covers 17 residues.

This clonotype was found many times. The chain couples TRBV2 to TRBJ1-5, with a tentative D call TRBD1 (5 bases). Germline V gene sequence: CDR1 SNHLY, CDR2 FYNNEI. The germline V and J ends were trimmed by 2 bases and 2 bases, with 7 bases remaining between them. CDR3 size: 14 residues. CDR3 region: CASSELGGNQPQHF. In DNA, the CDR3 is TGTGCCAGCAGTGAATTAGGGGGCAATCAGCCCCAGCATTTT.

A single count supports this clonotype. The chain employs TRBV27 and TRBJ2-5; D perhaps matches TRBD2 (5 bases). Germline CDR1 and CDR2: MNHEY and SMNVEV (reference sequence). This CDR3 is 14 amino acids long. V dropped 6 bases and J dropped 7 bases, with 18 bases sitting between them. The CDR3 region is CASREAGQRGTQYF. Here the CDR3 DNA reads TGTGCCAGCAGAGAAGCCGGGCAACGGGGGACCCAGTACTTC.

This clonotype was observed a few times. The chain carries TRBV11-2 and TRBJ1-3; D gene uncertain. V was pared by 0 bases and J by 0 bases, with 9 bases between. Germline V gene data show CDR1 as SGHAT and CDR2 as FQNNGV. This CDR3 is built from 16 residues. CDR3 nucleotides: TGTGCCAGCAGCTTAGATCTGTCAGTCTCTGGAAACACCATATATTTT. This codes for CASSLDLSVSGNTIYF.

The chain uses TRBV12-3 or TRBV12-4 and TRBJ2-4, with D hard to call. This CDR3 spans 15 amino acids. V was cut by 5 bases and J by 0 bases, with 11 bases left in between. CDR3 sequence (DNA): TGTGCCAGCAGTCAGCCGACAATAGCCAAAAACATTCAGTACTTC. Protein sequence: CASSQPTIAKNIQYF.

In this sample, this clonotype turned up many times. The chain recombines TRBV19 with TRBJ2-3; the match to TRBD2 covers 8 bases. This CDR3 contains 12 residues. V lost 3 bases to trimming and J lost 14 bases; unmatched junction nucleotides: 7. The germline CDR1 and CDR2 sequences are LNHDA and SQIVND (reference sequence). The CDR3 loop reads CASSMGGTRAYF. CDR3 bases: TGTGCCAGTAGTATGGGGGGGACTAGAGCGTATTTT.

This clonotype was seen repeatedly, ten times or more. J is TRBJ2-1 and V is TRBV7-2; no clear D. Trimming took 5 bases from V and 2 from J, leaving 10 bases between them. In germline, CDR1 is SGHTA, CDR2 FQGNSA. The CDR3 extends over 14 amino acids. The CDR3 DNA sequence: TGTGCCAGCAGCCCCGCTCGAGCCTACAATGAGCAGTTCTTC. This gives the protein CASSPARAYNEQFF.

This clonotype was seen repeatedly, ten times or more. The CDR3: CASSFLEYTEAFF. The DNA for the CDR3 is TGTGCCAGCAGCTTTTTAGAGTACACTGAAGCTTTCTTT. The V and J genes are TRBV5-5 and TRBJ1-1; D is unclear. The V gene lost 2 bases and the J gene lost 3 bases, with 8 bases spanning the gap. Per the germline V gene, CDR1 is SGHKS and CDR2 is YYEKEE (reference sequence). This CDR3 contains 13 residues.

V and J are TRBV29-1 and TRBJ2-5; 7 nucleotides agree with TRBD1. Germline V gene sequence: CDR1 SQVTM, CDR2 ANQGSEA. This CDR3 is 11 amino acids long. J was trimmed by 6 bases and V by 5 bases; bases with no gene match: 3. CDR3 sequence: CSVYRGKTQYF. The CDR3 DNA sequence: TGCAGCGTTTACAGGGGAAAGACCCAGTACTTC.

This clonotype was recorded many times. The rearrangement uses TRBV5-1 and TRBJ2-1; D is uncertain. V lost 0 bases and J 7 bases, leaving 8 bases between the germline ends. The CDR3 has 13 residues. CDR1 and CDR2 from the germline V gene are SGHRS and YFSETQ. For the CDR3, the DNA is TGCGCCAGCAGCTTGGGGATGGAAAATGAGCAGTTCTTC. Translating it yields CASSLGMENEQFF.

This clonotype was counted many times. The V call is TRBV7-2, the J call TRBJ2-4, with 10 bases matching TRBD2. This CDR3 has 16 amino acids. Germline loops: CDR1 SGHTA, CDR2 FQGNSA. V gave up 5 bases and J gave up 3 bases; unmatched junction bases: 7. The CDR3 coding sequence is TGTGCCAGCAGCGAGGGTCTAGCGGGGGACAAAAACATTCAGTACTTC. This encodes CASSEGLAGDKNIQYF.

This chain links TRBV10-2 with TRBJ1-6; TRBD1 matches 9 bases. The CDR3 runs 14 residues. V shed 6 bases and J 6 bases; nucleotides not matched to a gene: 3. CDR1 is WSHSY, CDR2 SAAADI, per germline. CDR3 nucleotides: TGCGCCAGCAGGGGGACAGGGATTAATTCACCCCTCCACTTT. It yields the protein CASRGTGINSPLHF.

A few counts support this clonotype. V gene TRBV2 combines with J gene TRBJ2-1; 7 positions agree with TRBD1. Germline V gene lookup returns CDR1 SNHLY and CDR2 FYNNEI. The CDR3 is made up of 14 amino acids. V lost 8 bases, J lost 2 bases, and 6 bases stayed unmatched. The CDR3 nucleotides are TGTGCCAGCCGGGACAGCAGAACCTACAATGAGCAGTTCTTC. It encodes CASRDSRTYNEQFF.

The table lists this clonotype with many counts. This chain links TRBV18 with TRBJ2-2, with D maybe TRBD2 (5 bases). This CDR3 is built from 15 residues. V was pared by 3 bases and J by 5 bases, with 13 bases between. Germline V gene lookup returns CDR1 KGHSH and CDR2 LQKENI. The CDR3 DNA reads TGTGCCAGCTCACCTGACCGGACGGGAACCGGGGAGCTGTTTTTT. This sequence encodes CASSPDRTGTGELFF.

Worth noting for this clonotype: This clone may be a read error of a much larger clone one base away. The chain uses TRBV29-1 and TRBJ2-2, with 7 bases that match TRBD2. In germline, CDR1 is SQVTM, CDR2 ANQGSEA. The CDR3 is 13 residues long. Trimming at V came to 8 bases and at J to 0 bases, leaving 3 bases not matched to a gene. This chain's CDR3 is CSTGTTNTGELFF. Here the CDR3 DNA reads TGCAGCACCGGGACTACGAACACCGGGGAGCTGTTTTTT.

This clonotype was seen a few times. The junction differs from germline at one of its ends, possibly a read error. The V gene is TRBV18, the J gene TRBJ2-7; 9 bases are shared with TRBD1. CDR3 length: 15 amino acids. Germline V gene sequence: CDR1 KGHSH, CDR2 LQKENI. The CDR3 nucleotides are TGTGTCAGCTCAGCGACAGGGGGGTTCTCCTACGAGCAGTACTTC. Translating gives CVSSATGGFSYEQYF.

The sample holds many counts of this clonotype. In DNA form, the CDR3 reads TGTGCCAGCAGTCAAGTGGGGGGTAACTATGGCTACACCTTC. Protein: CASSQVGGNYGYTF. V gene TRBV6-5 combines with J gene TRBJ1-2; possible D gene TRBD1, 5 bases. CDR1 is MNHEY and CDR2 is SVGAGI in the germline V gene. The CDR3 covers 14 residues. Trimming took 5 bases from V and 1 from J, leaving 11 bases between them.

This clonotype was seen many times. CDR3 loop: CSAKLLYEQYF. The CDR3 region has the DNA TGCAGTGCTAAGTTACTCTACGAGCAGTACTTC. The chain links TRBV20-1 to TRBJ2-7; D unclear. Trimming shortened V by 4 bases and J by 3 bases, and 7 bases separated the two germline ends. The CDR3 extends over 11 amino acids. The germline CDR1 and CDR2 sequences are DFQATT and SNEGSKA (reference sequence).

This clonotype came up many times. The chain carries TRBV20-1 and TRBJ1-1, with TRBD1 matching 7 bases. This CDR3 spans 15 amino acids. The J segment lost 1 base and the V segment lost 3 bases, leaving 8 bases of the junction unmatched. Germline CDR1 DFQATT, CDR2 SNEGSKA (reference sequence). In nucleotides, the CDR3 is TGCAGTGCTAGGCTTCGACAGGGCGCGAACACTGAAGCTTTCTTT. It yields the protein CSARLRQGANTEAFF.

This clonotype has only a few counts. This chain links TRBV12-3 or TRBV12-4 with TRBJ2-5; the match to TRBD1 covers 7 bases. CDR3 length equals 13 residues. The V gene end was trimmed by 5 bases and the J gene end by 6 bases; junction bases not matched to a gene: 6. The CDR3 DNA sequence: TGTGCCAGCAGTGACAGGGTTGTGAAGACCCAGTACTTC. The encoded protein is CASSDRVVKTQYF.

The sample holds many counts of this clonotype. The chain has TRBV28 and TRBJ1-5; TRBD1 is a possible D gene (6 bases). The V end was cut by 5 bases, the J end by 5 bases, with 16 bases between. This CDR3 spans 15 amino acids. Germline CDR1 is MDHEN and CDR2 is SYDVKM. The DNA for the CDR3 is TGTGCCAGCAGTACAACACAGGGATTCGATCAGCCCCAGCATTTT. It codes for CASSTTQGFDQPQHF.